The clone carrying this TCR beta chain has a count of ten or more. This record belongs to a study of T cells in Graves' hyperthyroidism and ophthalmopathy. Each diagnosis was grounded in clinical symptoms, serum thyroxine and TRAb, thyroid ultrasound, and orbital computed tomography. RNA transcripts gave rise to amplified TCR beta CDR3 regions. HTBI primers were employed in a first-round RT-PCR of the TCR CDR3. TCRdb recomputed calls from the multiplex PCR reads with MiXCR, one row per CDR3 protein. The sample lists around 340,000 distinct CDR3 sequences, approximately 18% occurring once. The specimen was blood. The clonotype was recovered from a woman aged 25 to 39 with Graves' hyperthyroidism that later progressed to Graves' ophthalmopathy.

The CDR3 DNA is TGTGCCAGCAGTTACTATCTCGGGTTCCATGGCTACACCTTC. Translating it yields CASSYYLGFHGYTF. This sequence joins TRBV12-3 or TRBV12-4 and TRBJ1-2; D gene uncertain. V lost 4 bases to trimming and J lost 6 bases, with 15 bases between them. The length of the CDR3 is 14 residues.